These 11 T cell receptor beta chains came from one sample sequenced in a study of a mutant IDH1 vaccine in newly diagnosed glioma. The time point denotes: week 47, end of study. Each vaccine dose was 300 ug of mutant IDH1 20-mer peptide, with topical imiquimod. No antigen is known for these receptors. TCRdb keeps only in-frame clones here, not all; method: immunoSEQ multiplex PCR. The profile covers tens of thousands of clones, with over 70% appearing a single time and 5.3% taken by the ten largest. Source: PBMCs, taken from a glioma patient whose treatment included an IDH1 peptide vaccine. Receptor source: a man between 45 and 60 years old with glioma.

The CDR3 DNA sequence: TGTGCCACCAGCAGTCGGGACAGGGGGCGCGGTACCTATGGCTACACCTTC. Translating gives CATSSRDRGRGTYGYTF. The chain recombines TRBV15 with TRBJ1-2; TRBD1 aligns across 12 bases. Trimming at V came to 3 bases and at J to 4 bases, leaving 9 bases not matched to a gene. There are 17 residues in the CDR3. Germline CDR1 is LNHNV and CDR2 is YYDKDF (reference sequence).

The chain is built from TRBV30 and TRBJ2-4, with D possibly being TRBD1 (5 bases). In germline, CDR1 is GTSNPN, CDR2 SVGIG (reference sequence). The CDR3 totals 15 residues. The V end lost 1 base, the J end lost 2 bases, and 12 bases lay between the germline ends. CDR3 sequence reads: CAWSGDRGTKNIQYF. For the CDR3, the DNA is TGTGCCTGGAGTGGTGATAGGGGAACCAAAAACATTCAGTACTTC. Drawing the rest from reference TRBV30 and TRBJ2-4, the complete variable domain is SQTIHQWPATLVQPVGSPLSLECTVEGTSNPNLYWYRQAAGRGLQLLFYSVGIGQISSEVPQNLSASRPQDRQFILSSKKLLLSDSGFYLCAWSGDRGTKNIQYFGAGTRLSVL.

This rearrangement joins TRBV7-9 to TRBJ2-3, with no clear D. V dropped 1 base and J dropped 5 bases, with 4 bases sitting between them. The CDR3 loop spans 12 amino acids. Per the germline V gene, CDR1 is SEHNR and CDR2 is FQNEAQ (reference sequence). The CDR3 DNA sequence: TGTGCCAGCAGCTTAGTGGTAGATACGCAGTATTTT. It specifies CASSLVVDTQYF.

This clone was seen a single time. J is TRBJ2-5 and V is TRBV5-8; the D is unclear. The CDR3 length is 12 residues. The ends were cut back, 1 base at V and 7 bases at J, with 8 bases in the middle. From germline, CDR1 is SGHTS and CDR2 YDEGEE. Written as DNA, the CDR3 is TGTGCCAGCAGCTTGAACGTGGGGACCCAGTACTTC. This sequence encodes CASSLNVGTQYF. Combining the CDR3 with reference TRBV5-8 and TRBJ2-5 gives the whole variable domain EAGVTQSPTHLIKTRGQQATLRCSPISGHTSVYWYQQALGLGLQFLLWYDEGEERNRGNFPPRFSGRQFPNYSSELNVNALELEDSALYLCASSLNVGTQYFGPGTRLLVL.

V and J are TRBV7-2 and TRBJ2-7; D ambiguous. V lost 2 bases, J lost 7 bases, and 12 bases lay in between. This CDR3 is 13 amino acids long. Germline CDR1 is SGHTA and CDR2 is FQGNSA. The chain's CDR3 is CASSLRRANEQYF. The CDR3 region has the DNA TGTGCCAGCAGCTTAAGGCGCGCCAATGAGCAGTACTTC. Full variable domain (rest looked up from reference TRBV7-2 and TRBJ2-7): GAGVSQSPSNKVTEKGKDVELRCDPISGHTALYWYRQSLGQGLEFLIYFQGNSAPDKSGLPSDRFSAERTGGSVSTLTIQRTQQEDSAVYLCASSLRRANEQYFGPGTRLTVT.

The chain uses TRBV30 and TRBJ2-6; 7 nucleotides line up with TRBD1. Germline V gene data show CDR1 as GTSNPN and CDR2 as SVGIG (reference sequence). The CDR3 is 18 amino acids. V was pared by 1 base and J by 0 bases, with 9 bases of the junction left unmatched. The DNA for the CDR3 is TGTGCCTGGAGTGAAATACAGGGGATTGCCTCTGGGGCCAACGTCCTGACTTTC. Protein: CAWSEIQGIASGANVLTF.

The genes are TRBV29-1 and TRBJ2-3; 7 bases line up with TRBD1. The CDR3 runs to 15 residues. V dropped 7 bases and J dropped 7; count of bases not matched to a gene: 17. CDR1 SQVTM and CDR2 ANQGSEA come from the germline V gene. The CDR3: CSGKRSRGLTNTQYF. In DNA, the CDR3 is TGCAGCGGGAAGAGGAGTAGGGGGCTAACAAATACGCAGTATTTT.

The chain links TRBV5-1 to TRBJ2-7; D might be TRBD1 (7 bases). CDR1 and CDR2 (germline): SGHRS, YFSETQ. V shed 2 bases and J shed 2 bases, with 17 bases lying between them. This CDR3 is built from 16 residues. As DNA, the CDR3 is TGCGCCAGCAGCTTCTCTTCCCAGGGGGGAACCTACGAGCAGTACTTC. Its protein is CASSFSSQGGTYEQYF.

This chain connects TRBV27 to TRBJ1-1, with D unresolved. The V end was cut by 3 bases, the J end by 3 bases, with 8 bases between. CDR1 and CDR2 from the germline V gene are MNHEY and SMNVEV (reference sequence). The CDR3 contains 13 residues. The CDR3 DNA is TGTGCCAGCAGTTTTTCGAGTTACACTGAAGCTTTCTTT. It codes for CASSFSSYTEAFF.

The chain carries TRBV5-6 and TRBJ1-3; 10 positions agree with TRBD1. Germline V lookup: CDR1 SGHDT, CDR2 YYEEEE. This CDR3 is 17 amino acids long. V shed 0 bases and J 4 bases; nucleotides not matched to a gene: 7. The CDR3 reads CASSLGQGANPGNTIYF. The CDR3 DNA follows: TGTGCCAGCAGCTTGGGACAGGGGGCTAACCCGGGAAACACCATATATTTT.

The chain joins TRBV2 to TRBJ1-4, with D hard to call. Per germline, CDR1 SNHLY and CDR2 FYNNEI. The CDR3 runs 13 residues. Trimming took 8 bases from V and 3 from J, leaving 10 bases between them. Here the CDR3 DNA reads TGTGCCAGCGGAGGAGGGTCTAATGAAAAACTGTTTTTT. Protein sequence: CASGGGSNEKLFF.